Sequencing of this T cell receptor beta chain was carried out in a study of beta chain features in type 1 diabetes. Every bit of the isolated RNA underwent reverse transcription, so sequencing read expressed TCRB transcripts. The assay was immunoSEQ multiplex PCR, and TCRdb's table has in-frame clones only and misses some. The sample comprises about 190,000 clones, approximately 8% of which are singletons, and roughly 0.97% rests with the top ten. This clone appeared a few times. What it binds is not known. Study-level findings and limits: VDJ junctions from type 1 diabetes patients carried fewer insertions and larger deletions. Type 1 diabetes patients showed a moderate but significant shortening of TCRB CDR3s in all four CD4+ subsets. Using cDNA template may skew counts toward highly expressing activated cells.

V was pared by 6 bases and J by 1 base, with 10 bases between. The CDR3 length is 14 residues. Germline V CDR1 and CDR2: SNHLY, FYNNEI. The chain joins TRBV2 to TRBJ2-4; D possibly corresponds to TRBD1 (6 bases). The receptor comes from a woman aged 40 to 55 with type 1 diabetes. Sequenced material: central memory CD4+ T cells from blood. The CDR3 sequence: CASSRGGAKNIQYF. The CDR3 nucleotides are TGTGCCAGCAGCCGAGGGGGTGCCAAAAACATTCAGTACTTC. The complete variable domain, with remaining parts taken from reference TRBV2 and TRBJ2-4, reads EPEVTQTPSHQVTQMGQEVILRCVPISNHLYFYWYRQILGQKVEFLVSFYNNEISEKSEIFDDQFSVERPDGSNFTLKIRSTKLEDSAMYFCASSRGGAKNIQYFGAGTRLSVL.